The present TCR beta chain was sequenced within a study of cytomegalovirus exposure and HLA in healthy donors. Findings and limits, study-wide: Earlier analysis found most TCR beta V segments productive about 90% or about 30% of the time. A later analysis found that most CMV-associated TCR beta chains appeared HLA-restricted. No immune exposure information besides CMV serostatus was available.

Germline V CDR1 and CDR2: MNHNS, SASEGT. This CDR3 has 15 residues. The ends lost 5 bases at V and 5 bases at J; junction bases unmatched: 10. This clone was seen only a few times. What it recognizes is unknown. 13 Jbeta primers and 60 Vbeta primers were used for the PCR. Only in-frame clones appear in the TCRdb table, and some are missing; sequencing was by immunoSEQ multiplex PCR. The profile shows under 150,000 clones, 70% to 75% of them singletons. Sequencing used PBMCs. This rearrangement joins TRBV6-1 to TRBJ2-5; 8 bases fit TRBD1. This TCR was recovered from a man aged 25 to 40 in good health and CMV-seronegative. The CDR3 protein is CASSPLTGAAETQYF. As DNA, the CDR3 is TGTGCCAGCAGTCCACTGACAGGGGCAGCGGAGACCCAGTACTTC.